These 18 T cell receptor beta chains share one sample of origin, sequenced in a study of shared clonotypes between healthy human individuals (dated by TCRdb to 2020 to 2021). The library was generated by the immunoSEQ multiplex PCR assay. Sourced from immuneACCESS, this table was stored by TCRdb with only in-frame sequences that have V and J called. A share of the clones is absent; for the studies checked, an unresolved V gene accounts for under half, and the remainder has no known explanation. The sample yields 950,000 to 1,100,000 clones; about 84% were counted once. The biggest ten clones account for roughly 0.55% of the sample. Material: memory CD4+ T cells from PBMCs. The intended sense of this specimen's cell subset or site label: CD45RA-negative fraction. The origin of the receptors is a man younger than 35 in good health. Some clones in this sample may be carry-over from other donors' samples.

The table lists this clone with a count of one. This rearrangement joins TRBV6-1 to TRBJ1-5, with a tentative D call TRBD1 (5 bases). The germline CDR1 and CDR2 sequences are MNHNS and SASEGT. Trimming took 2 bases from V and 0 from J, leaving 23 bases between them. This CDR3 is 20 amino acids long. In DNA form, the CDR3 reads TGTGCCAGCAGTGAAAGATCGGCGGGGGGTCCGGCGTATAGCAATCAGCCCCAGCATTTT. This gives the protein CASSERSAGGPAYSNQPQHF.

The chain joins TRBV9 to TRBJ1-1, with D unresolved. The CDR3 extends over 14 amino acids. Between the trimmed V and J ends, which lost 3 bases and 2 bases, there was a span of 11 bases. Per germline, CDR1 SGDLS and CDR2 YYNGEE. The CDR3 spells CASSAYIENTEAFF. The DNA of the CDR3 is TGTGCCAGCAGCGCCTACATCGAAAACACTGAAGCTTTCTTT.

The chain recombines TRBV29-1 with TRBJ1-3, with D hard to call. CDR3 size: 12 residues. Per germline, CDR1 SQVTM and CDR2 ANQGSEA. V shed 3 bases and J shed 2 bases, with 5 bases lying between them. The CDR3 DNA sequence: TGCAGCGTTGATACTGCTGGAAACACCATATATTTT. This translates into CSVDTAGNTIYF.

A few counts support this clone. The chain recombines TRBV13 with TRBJ2-5; D assignment may be TRBD1 or TRBD2 (5 bases each). With 4 bases removed from V and 4 bases from J, the gap between germline ends came to 13 bases. Germline V gives CDR1 PRHDT, CDR2 FYEKMQ (reference sequence). This CDR3 has 14 residues. CDR3 in DNA: TGTGCCAGCAGCTCCGGACGGGACGGAGAGACCCAGTACTTC. It yields the protein CASSSGRDGETQYF. The full variable domain, rest sourced from reference TRBV13 and TRBJ2-5, is AAGVIQSPRHLIKEKRETATLKCYPIPRHDTVYWYQQGPGQDPQFLISFYEKMQSDKGSIPDRFSAQQFSDYHSELNMSSLELGDSALYFCASSSGRDGETQYFGPGTRLLVL.

This chain connects TRBV5-1 to TRBJ2-2; 9 bases line up with TRBD1. Germline V gene sequence: CDR1 SGHRS, CDR2 YFSETQ. The trim removed 4 bases at V and 2 bases at J, leaving 6 bases unmatched. The CDR3 sequence is 16 residues long. CDR3 sequence: CASSTRDRANTGELFF. The CDR3 DNA reads TGCGCCAGCAGCACCCGGGACAGGGCCAACACCGGGGAGCTGTTTTTT.

The V gene is TRBV10-3, the J gene TRBJ2-2; D not certain. CDR1 is ENHRY, CDR2 SYGVKD, per germline. Trimming pared 7 bases from V and 3 bases from J, leaving 9 bases between. The CDR3 loop spans 13 amino acids. The CDR3 region has the DNA TGTGCCATCATGGGATGGGACACCGGGGAGCTGTTTTTT. As protein: CAIMGWDTGELFF.

About this clone: A much larger clone is a single base away; this may be a read error. The rearrangement links TRBV30 to TRBJ1-2, with D unclear. This CDR3 spans 13 amino acids. V was pared by 2 bases and J by 4 bases, with 11 bases between. Germline CDR1 reads GTSNPN; CDR2 reads SVGIG (reference sequence). As DNA, the CDR3 is TGTGCCTGGAGTCCTAGCTTAAGCTATGGCTACACCTTC. Translation: CAWSPSLSYGYTF.

This clone was counted a few times. The V and J genes are TRBV28 and TRBJ2-7; 15 bases fit TRBD2. The CDR3 consists of 14 residues. Germline lookup yields CDR1 MDHEN and CDR2 SYDVKM. The ends lost 6 bases at V and 9 bases at J; junction bases unmatched: 6. The CDR3 sequence is CASRLGLAGGGQYF. CDR3 in DNA: TGTGCCAGCAGACTGGGACTAGCGGGAGGCGGGCAGTACTTC.

This clone has a handful of counts. This chain's CDR3 is CASSPGLATQPQHF. DNA for the CDR3: TGTGCCAGCTCACCGGGGCTCGCGACTCAGCCCCAGCATTTT. The gene calls are TRBV18 and TRBJ1-5; TRBD1 might be the D (5 bases). This CDR3 is 14 amino acids long. CDR1 is KGHSH and CDR2 is LQKENI in the germline V gene. The V end was cut by 3 bases, the J end by 6 bases, with 12 bases between.

This chain uses TRBV10-3 with TRBJ1-4; 7 nucleotides align to TRBD1. The CDR3 consists of 15 residues. Unmatched junction bases numbered 8, after V lost 6 bases and J lost 4 bases. Germline CDR1 is ENHRY and CDR2 is SYGVKD. The CDR3 spells CAISDRDRNNEKLFF. CDR3 in DNA: TGTGCCATCAGCGACCGGGACAGAAATAATGAAAAACTGTTTTTT.

As for this clone: It may be a read error: a sequence one base away is much more abundant. Within the sample, other DNA sequences also encode this same CDR3. The chain couples TRBV7-9 to TRBJ2-7; possibly TRBD2 for D (5 bases). Trimming took 5 bases from V and 6 from J, leaving 20 bases between them. Per the germline V gene, CDR1 is SEHNR and CDR2 is FQNEAQ (reference sequence). This CDR3 is 15 amino acids long. The CDR3 DNA reads as TGTGCCAGCAGCCCAGACGGGATACGCGCGCTCGAGCAGTACTTC. Residues: CASSPDGIRALEQYF.

Only a few counts were recorded for this clone. This chain connects TRBV13 to TRBJ1-2; unclear D gene. The CDR3 length is 14 residues. The V and J ends lost 1 base and 4 bases respectively, with 10 bases between them. Germline V gene lookup returns CDR1 PRHDT and CDR2 FYEKMQ (reference sequence). Here the CDR3 DNA reads TGTGCCAGCAGCTTAGAAACCTTTCTCTATGGCTACACCTTC. Translating gives CASSLETFLYGYTF.

The chain couples TRBV7-9 to TRBJ2-1; the D call may be TRBD1 or TRBD2 (5 bases each). This CDR3 is built from 15 residues. Germline V CDR1 and CDR2: SEHNR, FQNEAQ (reference sequence). The V end was cut by 6 bases, the J end by 2 bases, with 14 bases between. This chain's CDR3 is CASSAPGTPYNEQFF. CDR3 bases: TGTGCCAGCAGTGCCCCCGGGACGCCCTACAATGAGCAGTTCTTC.

Comments on this clone: This specimen includes other DNA sequences encoding the same CDR3. V and J are TRBV30 and TRBJ2-1; D assignment may be TRBD1 or TRBD2 (5 bases each). Trimming cost V 3 bases and J 4 bases, with 10 bases left between them. Germline-derived CDR1 and CDR2 are GTSNPN and SVGIG (reference sequence). The CDR3 runs to 13 residues. This CDR3 reads CAWSVGPYNEQFF. For the CDR3, the DNA is TGTGCCTGGAGCGTGGGACCATACAATGAGCAGTTCTTC.

A single count supports this clone. The chain joins TRBV5-6 to TRBJ2-3, with 10 bases identical to TRBD2. CDR1 is SGHDT, CDR2 YYEEEE, per germline. The CDR3 loop spans 17 amino acids. J lost 1 base, V lost 0 bases, and 5 bases had no gene match. CDR3 DNA: TGTGCCAGCAGCTTGGGAATAAGCGGGAGGGGCACAGATACGCAGTATTTT. Translating it yields CASSLGISGRGTDTQYF.

This clone has only a few counts. The rearrangement uses TRBV29-1 and TRBJ2-1; 13 nucleotides match TRBD2. CDR3 length: 17 amino acids. Germline V CDR1 and CDR2: SQVTM, ANQGSEA. The V gene end was trimmed by 6 bases and the J gene end by 5 bases; junction bases not matched to a gene: 13. CDR3 protein: CSVPHPLLAGGNNEQFF. In nucleotides, the CDR3 is TGCAGCGTCCCACACCCTTTACTAGCGGGAGGGAACAATGAGCAGTTCTTC.

The rearrangement links TRBV28 to TRBJ2-5, with D perhaps matching TRBD1 (6 bases). The V and J ends lost 7 bases and 0 bases respectively, with 15 bases between them. The germline V gene has CDR1 MDHEN and CDR2 SYDVKM. The CDR3 extends over 15 amino acids. In nucleotides, the CDR3 is TGTGCCAGCACCTCGGCAGGGGCGTACCAAGAGACCCAGTACTTC. Protein: CASTSAGAYQETQYF.

The V call is TRBV15, the J call TRBJ2-7; D might be TRBD1 (6 bases). The germline CDR1 and CDR2 sequences are LNHNV and YYDKDF (reference sequence). The CDR3 loop spans 15 amino acids. With 4 bases removed from V and 3 bases from J, the gap between germline ends came to 16 bases. The CDR3 DNA is TGTGCCACCAGCATCCCAGGGGCCCTAAACTACGAGCAGTACTTC. It codes for CATSIPGALNYEQYF. Together with reference TRBV15 and TRBJ2-7, the CDR3 gives the full variable domain: DAMVIQNPRYQVTQFGKPVTLSCSQTLNHNVMYWYQQKSSQAPKLLFHYYDKDFNNEADTPDNFQSRRPNTSFCFLDIRSPGLGDTAMYLCATSIPGALNYEQYFGPGTRLTVT.